This T cell receptor (beta chain) originates from a study of blood T cell repertoires in COVID-19 (dated by TCRdb to 2019 to 2021). Notes on the research overall: Samples from collaborators originated in the United States, Italy and Spain and spanned both the acute and convalescent phases of COVID-19. The prospective study material was composed of cDNA or gDNA derived from T cells, B-cell-depleted T cells, or PBMCs. The dataset comprised deeply sampled blood TCRbeta repertoires from subjects exposed to, actively infected with, or recovered from COVID-19. The repertoires were released in a freely available public database meant as a resource for research on the immune response to SARS-CoV-2. Samples came from the ongoing ImmuneRACE study (first 160 participants) plus 1,254 subjects from 6 global collaborators. Nearly every sample came with metadata listing a de-identified subject ID, COVID-19 status, age in years and sex. Where HLA class I and class II types were available, the types were taken from metadata supplied by the sample provider, not from assay-based typing.

TCRbeta CDR3 regions were amplified from genomic DNA using the immunoSEQ Assay, a bias-controlled multiplex PCR. The study's processing was this. Nucleated cell counts per sample were estimated from amplification of reference gene primers within the assay. To quantify the absolute abundance of each unique TCRbeta CDR3 rearrangement, sequence reads were collapsed and filtered. For each sample, productive Simpson clonality was calculated as the square root of Simpson's diversity index across productive rearrangements. The source is immuneACCESS, and TCRdb retained only in-frame sequences with V and J called. Part of the clones is not carried over; for the studies checked, unresolved V genes explain less than half of this, and the remainder is unexplained. V and J calls and clone size are as listed in that table; D and trimming were resolved from the DNA. In all, the sample holds 85,000 to 110,000 clones, and around 88% of those were seen once. 3.5% of the sample lies in the top ten.

Results the study describes overall, beyond this receptor: How much clinical and demographic metadata was included differed by source and by participant, and the metadata was provided uncurated.

About this clone: Its antigen is unknown. No quality values exist for individual bases; no much larger clone is one base distant.

According to the germline V gene, CDR1 reads SGHNT and CDR2 reads YENEEA. From cysteine to phenylalanine, the CDR3 is 14 amino acids long. Only the CDR3 portion is preserved as DNA: 42 bases, with reading frame beginning at the first base. Here V drops 5 bases and J drops 1 base, and the junction holds 3 bases not matched to any gene. The collaborating institutions used their own protocols to collect whole blood in K2EDTA tubes. For TCRbeta analysis, collaborators shipped samples in one of three forms: frozen whole blood, isolated PBMCs, or DNA extracted from either of those sample types. This clonotype originated in a human donor in a cohort sampled during active COVID-19. The material sequenced was peripheral blood. This chain joins TRBV11-3 to TRBJ2-3; TRBD1 aligns with 7 central bases. This receptor has the CDR3 CASSPGQGTDTQYF. In nucleotide form, the sequence is TGTGCCAGCAGCCCTGGACAGGGCACAGATACGCAGTATTTT.